This T cell receptor (beta chain) was recorded in a study of cytomegalovirus exposure and HLA in healthy donors. PCR primers comprised 60 Vbeta and 13 Jbeta primers. Measured with immunoSEQ multiplex PCR; TCRdb has only the in-frame clones, and not every one. The sample carries some 95,000 clones, around 77% recorded once. Worth noting for this clone: Its specificity is unknown.

The CDR3 extends over 15 amino acids. CDR1 LGHNT and CDR2 FRNRAP come from the germline V gene. The ends lost 0 bases at V and 8 bases at J; junction bases unmatched: 5. Study observations and caveats: Reportedly, diagnosis of cytomegalovirus status by the classifier showed high specificity and sensitivity.

The V gene is TRBV12-5, the J gene TRBJ2-3; 10 bases fit TRBD2. Sequencing was carried out using PBMCs. This TCR was recovered from a man between 50 and 59 years old in good health and CMV-seropositive. This CDR3 is CASGLVRLAGATQYF. CDR3 DNA: TGTGCTAGTGGTTTGGTACGCCTAGCGGGGGCTACGCAGTATTTT.